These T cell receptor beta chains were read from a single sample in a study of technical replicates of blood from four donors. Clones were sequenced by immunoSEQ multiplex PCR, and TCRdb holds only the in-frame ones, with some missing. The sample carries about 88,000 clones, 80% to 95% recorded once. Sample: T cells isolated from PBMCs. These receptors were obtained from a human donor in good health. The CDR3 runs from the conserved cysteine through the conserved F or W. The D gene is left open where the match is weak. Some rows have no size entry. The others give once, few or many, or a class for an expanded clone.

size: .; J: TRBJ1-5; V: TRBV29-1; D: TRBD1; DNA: TGCAGCGCCCGACAGGGAGGTCAGCCCCAGCATTTT; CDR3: CSARQGGQPQHF
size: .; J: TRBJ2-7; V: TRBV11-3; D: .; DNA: TGTGCCAGCAGCCCAGGATCCCTCGAGCAGTACTTC; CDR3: CASSPGSLEQYF
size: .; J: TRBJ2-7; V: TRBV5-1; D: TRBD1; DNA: TGCGCCAGCAGCTTGGAGCGGACAGGGGGCTCCTACGAGCAGTACTTC; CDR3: CASSLERTGGSYEQYF
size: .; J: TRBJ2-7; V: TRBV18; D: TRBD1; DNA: TGTGCCAGCTCACCGAGGACAGGGCCCCCCTACGAGCAGTACTTC; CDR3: CASSPRTGPPYEQYF
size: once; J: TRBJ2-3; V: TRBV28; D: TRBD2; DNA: TGTGCCAGTAAGGACTTGGTCAGGGACTACATCACAGATACGCAGTATTTT; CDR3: CASKDLVRDYITDTQYF
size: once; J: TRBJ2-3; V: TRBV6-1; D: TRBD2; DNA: TGTGCCAGCAGTATTAGCGGGGGGGAAACAGATACGCAGTATTTT; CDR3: CASSISGGETDTQYF
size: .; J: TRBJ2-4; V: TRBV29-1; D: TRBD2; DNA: TGCAGCGTTGTGGGGGGGGTCGGGCTGAACATTCAGTACTTC; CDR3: CSVVGGVGLNIQYF
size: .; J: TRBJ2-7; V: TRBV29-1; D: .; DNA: TGCAGCGTTGCTAGCGTTAGCTCCTACGAGCAGTACTTC; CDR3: CSVASVSSYEQYF
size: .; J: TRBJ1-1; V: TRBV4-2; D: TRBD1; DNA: TGTGCCAGCAGCCAAGATCTCGGAGGCGGACAGGGGGAGAGGTTT; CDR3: CASSQDLGGGQGERF
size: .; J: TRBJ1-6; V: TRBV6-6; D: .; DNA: TGTGCCAGCAGTATACAGGGTACAAATAATTCACCCCTCCACTTT; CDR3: CASSIQGTNNSPLHF
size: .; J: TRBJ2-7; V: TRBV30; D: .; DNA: TGTGCCTGGACTACCGGGACAACCACCTACGAGCAGTACTTC; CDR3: CAWTTGTTTYEQYF
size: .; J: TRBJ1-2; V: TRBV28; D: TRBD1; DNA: TGTGCCAGCAGTCCCTCCCCCGACAGGGGCTATGGCTACACCTTC; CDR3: CASSPSPDRGYGYTF
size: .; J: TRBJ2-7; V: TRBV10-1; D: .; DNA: TGCGCCAGCAGTGGAGGGTCCTACGAGCAGTACTTC; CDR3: CASSGGSYEQYF
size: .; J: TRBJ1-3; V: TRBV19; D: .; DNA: TGTGCCAGTAGTATAGGGGCACCTATGAACACCATATATTTT; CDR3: CASSIGAPMNTIYF
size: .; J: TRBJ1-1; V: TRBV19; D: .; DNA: TGTGCCAGTAGTGGAGACAGGCCCCTTAGCACTGAAGCTTTCTTT; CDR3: CASSGDRPLSTEAFF
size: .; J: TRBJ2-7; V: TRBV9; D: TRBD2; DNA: TGTGCCAGCAGCGTAGCCGGGACTAGCGGGTACCCCTCCTACGAGCAGTACTTC; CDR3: CASSVAGTSGYPSYEQYF
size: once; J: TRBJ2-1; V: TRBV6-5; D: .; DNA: TGTGCCAGCAGTTTGACTTTTTACTCCTACAATGAGCAGTTCTTC; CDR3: CASSLTFYSYNEQFF
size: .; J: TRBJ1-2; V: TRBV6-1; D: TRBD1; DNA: TGTGCCAGCAGCGAACCGTACAGGGGGGATGGCTACACCTTC; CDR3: CASSEPYRGDGYTF
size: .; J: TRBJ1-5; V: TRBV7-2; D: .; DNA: TGTGCCAGCGACGAATCACTCGCAGGTCAGCCCCAGCATTTT; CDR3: CASDESLAGQPQHF
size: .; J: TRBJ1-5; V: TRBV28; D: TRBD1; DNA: TGTGCCAGCAGTTACCTAGGACAGGTGGTTATTAATCAGCCCCAGCATTTT; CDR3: CASSYLGQVVINQPQHF
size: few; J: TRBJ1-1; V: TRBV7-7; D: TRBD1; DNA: TGTGCTAGCAGCTCCGACAGGGACACTGAAGCTTTCTTT; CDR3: CASSSDRDTEAFF
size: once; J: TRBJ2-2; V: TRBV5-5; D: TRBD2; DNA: TGTGCCAGCACCAAAATCAGCGGGAGAGGTACCGGGGAGCTGTTTTTT; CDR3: CASTKISGRGTGELFF